One TCR beta chain is described in this entry. The authors' processing: Reference gene primer amplification yielded estimated nucleated cell counts. The method was immunoSEQ multiplex PCR; TCRdb's version includes in-frame clones alone and lacks a portion of them. That table furnishes V, J and clone size, whereas the DNA furnished D and trimming. The sample lists tens of thousands of clones; approximately 89% were seen once. The sample originates from a study of blood T cell repertoires in COVID-19. Study details: The United States, Italy and Spain provided the acute and convalescent COVID-19 samples.

The CDR3 sequence is 16 residues long. The V end was cut by 0 bases, the J end by 2 bases, with 14 bases between. CDR1 SGHRS and CDR2 YFSETQ come from the germline V gene. The sequencing input was peripheral blood. This TCR was recovered from a human donor with acute or convalescent COVID-19. The donor label of this sample is uncertain. The V call is TRBV5-1, the J call TRBJ1-1; D possibly corresponds to TRBD1 (5 bases). CDR3 coding DNA: TGCGCCAGCAGCTTGGGCTTAAATCAGGGAAACACTGAAGCTTTCTTT. Its protein product is CASSLGLNQGNTEAFF.